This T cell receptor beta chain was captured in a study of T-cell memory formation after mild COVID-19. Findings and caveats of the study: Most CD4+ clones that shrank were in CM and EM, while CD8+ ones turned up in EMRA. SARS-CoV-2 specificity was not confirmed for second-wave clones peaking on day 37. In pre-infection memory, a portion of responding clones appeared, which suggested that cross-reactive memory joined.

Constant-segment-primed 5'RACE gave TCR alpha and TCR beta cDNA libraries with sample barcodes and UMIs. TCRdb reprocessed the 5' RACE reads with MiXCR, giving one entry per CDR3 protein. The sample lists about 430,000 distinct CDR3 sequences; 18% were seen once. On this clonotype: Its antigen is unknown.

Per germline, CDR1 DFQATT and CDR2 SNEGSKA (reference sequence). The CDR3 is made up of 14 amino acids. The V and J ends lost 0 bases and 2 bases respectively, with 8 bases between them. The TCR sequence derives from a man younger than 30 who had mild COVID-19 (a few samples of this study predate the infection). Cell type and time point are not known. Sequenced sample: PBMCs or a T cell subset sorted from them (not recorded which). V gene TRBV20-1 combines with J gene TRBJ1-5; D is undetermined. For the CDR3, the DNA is TGCAGTGCTAGAGAACCCGGGGGCAATCAGCCCCAGCATTTT. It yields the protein CSAREPGGNQPQHF.